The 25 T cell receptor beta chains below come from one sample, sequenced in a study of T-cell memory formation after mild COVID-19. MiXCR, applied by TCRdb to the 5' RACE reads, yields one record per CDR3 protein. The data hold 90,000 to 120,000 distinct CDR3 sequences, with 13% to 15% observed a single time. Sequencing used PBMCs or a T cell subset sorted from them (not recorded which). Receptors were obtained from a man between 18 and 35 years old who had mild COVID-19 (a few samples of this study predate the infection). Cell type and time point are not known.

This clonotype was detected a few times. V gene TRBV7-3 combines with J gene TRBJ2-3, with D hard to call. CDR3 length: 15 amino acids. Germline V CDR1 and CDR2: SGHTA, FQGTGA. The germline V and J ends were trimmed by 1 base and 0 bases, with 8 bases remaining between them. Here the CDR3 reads CASSLRPRSTDTQYF. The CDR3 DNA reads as TGTGCCAGCAGCTTAAGACCCAGGAGCACAGATACGCAGTATTTT.

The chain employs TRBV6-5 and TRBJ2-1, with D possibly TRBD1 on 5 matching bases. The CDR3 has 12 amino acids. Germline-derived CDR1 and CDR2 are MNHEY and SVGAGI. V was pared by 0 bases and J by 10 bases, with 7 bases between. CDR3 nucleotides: TGTGCCAGCAGTTACTCGACAGAGGAGCAGTTCTTC. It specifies CASSYSTEEQFF.

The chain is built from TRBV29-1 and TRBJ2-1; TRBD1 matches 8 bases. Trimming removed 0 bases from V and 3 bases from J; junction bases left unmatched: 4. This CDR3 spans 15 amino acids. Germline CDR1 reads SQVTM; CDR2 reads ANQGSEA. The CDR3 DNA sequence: TGCAGCGTTGAAGATCACGGGACAGGCTACAATGAGCAGTTCTTC. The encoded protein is CSVEDHGTGYNEQFF.

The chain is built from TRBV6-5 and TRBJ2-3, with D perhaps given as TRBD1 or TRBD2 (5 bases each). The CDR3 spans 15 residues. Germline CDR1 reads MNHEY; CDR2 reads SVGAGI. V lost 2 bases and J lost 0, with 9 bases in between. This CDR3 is CASSYGGPSTDTQYF. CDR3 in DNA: TGTGCCAGCAGTTACGGGGGTCCTAGCACAGATACGCAGTATTTT.

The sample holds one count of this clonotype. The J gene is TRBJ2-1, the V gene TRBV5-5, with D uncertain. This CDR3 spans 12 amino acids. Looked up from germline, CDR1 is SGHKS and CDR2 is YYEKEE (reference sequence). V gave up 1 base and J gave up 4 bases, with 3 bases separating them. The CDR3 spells CASSLPYNEQFF. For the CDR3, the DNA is TGTGCCAGCAGCTTGCCGTACAATGAGCAGTTCTTC.

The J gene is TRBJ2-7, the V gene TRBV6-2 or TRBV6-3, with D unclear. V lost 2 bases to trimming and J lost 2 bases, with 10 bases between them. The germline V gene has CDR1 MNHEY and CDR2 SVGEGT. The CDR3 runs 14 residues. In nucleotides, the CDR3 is TGTGCCAGCAGTTACGATACCACTACCTACGAGCAGTACGTC. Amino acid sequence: CASSYDTTTYEQYV.

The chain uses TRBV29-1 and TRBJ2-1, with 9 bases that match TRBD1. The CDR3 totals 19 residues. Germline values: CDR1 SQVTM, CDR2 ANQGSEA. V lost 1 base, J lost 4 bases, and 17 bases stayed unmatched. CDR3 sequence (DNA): TGCAGCGTTGAAGGGGGGAGGACAGGGGCAGGGGACGTTTACAATGAGCAGTTCTTC. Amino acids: CSVEGGRTGAGDVYNEQFF.

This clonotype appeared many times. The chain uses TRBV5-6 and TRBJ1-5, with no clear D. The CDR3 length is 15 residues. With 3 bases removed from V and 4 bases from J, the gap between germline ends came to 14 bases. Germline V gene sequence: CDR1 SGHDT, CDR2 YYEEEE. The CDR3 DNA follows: TGTGCCAGCAGCTCGTGGAGTTTTTGGAATCAGCCCCAGCATTTT. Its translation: CASSSWSFWNQPQHF.

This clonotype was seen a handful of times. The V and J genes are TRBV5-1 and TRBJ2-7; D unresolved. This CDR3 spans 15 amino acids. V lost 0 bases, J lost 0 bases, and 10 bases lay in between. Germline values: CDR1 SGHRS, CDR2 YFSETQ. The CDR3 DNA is TGCGCCAGCAGCTTGGAGGTGGGTACCTCCTACGAGCAGTACTTC. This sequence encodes CASSLEVGTSYEQYF.

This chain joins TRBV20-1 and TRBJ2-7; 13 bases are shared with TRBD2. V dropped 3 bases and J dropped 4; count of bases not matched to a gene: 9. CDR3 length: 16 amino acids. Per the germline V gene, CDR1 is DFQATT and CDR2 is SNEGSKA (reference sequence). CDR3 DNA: TGCAGTGCTAGTTTCCCAGAGGGACTAGCGGGGTACGAGCAGTACGTC. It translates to CSASFPEGLAGYEQYV.

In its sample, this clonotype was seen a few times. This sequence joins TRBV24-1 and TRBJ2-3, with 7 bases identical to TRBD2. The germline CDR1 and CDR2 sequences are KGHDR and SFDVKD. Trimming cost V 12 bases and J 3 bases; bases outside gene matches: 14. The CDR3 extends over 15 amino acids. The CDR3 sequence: CASSTVREGTDTQYF. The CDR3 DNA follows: TGTGCCTCATCCACCGTCAGGGAGGGAACAGATACGCAGTATTTT.

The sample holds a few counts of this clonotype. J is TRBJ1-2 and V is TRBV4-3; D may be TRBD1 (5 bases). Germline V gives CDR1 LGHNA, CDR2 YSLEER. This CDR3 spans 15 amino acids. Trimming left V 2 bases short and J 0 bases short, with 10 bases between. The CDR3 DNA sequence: TGCGCCAGCAGCCAAAGGGACGGACCTAACTATGGCTACACCTTC. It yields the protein CASSQRDGPNYGYTF.

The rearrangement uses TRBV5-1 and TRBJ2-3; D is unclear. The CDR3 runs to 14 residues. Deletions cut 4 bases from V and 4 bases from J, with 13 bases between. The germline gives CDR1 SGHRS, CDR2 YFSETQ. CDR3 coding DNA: TGCGCCAGCAGCCCACCAGCTCTTGCAGATACGCAGTATTTT. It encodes CASSPPALADTQYF.

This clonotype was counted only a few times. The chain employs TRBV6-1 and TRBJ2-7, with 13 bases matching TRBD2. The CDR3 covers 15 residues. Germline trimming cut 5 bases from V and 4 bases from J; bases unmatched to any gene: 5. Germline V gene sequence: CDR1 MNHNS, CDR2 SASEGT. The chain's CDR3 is CASSQTSGGSYEQYF. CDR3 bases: TGTGCCAGCAGTCAGACTAGCGGGGGGTCATACGAGCAGTACTTC.

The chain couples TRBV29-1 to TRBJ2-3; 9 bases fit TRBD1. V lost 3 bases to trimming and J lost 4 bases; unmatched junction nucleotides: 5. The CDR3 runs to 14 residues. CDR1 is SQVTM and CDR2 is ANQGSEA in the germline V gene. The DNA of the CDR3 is TGCAGCGTTGATGGGACAGGGTTGGCAGATACGCAGTATTTT. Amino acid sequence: CSVDGTGLADTQYF.

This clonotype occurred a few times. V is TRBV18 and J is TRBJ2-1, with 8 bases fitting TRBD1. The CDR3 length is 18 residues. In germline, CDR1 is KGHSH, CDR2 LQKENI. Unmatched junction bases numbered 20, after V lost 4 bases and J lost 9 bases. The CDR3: CASSQDILRGLPPGEQFF. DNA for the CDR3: TGTGCCAGCTCACAAGACATTCTCAGGGGGCTCCCCCCGGGTGAGCAGTTCTTC.

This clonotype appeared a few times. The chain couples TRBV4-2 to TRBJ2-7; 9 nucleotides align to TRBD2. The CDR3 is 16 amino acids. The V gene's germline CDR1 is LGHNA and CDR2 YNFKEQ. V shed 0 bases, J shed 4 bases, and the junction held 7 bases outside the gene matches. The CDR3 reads CASSQDGGLAEYEQYF. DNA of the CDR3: TGTGCCAGCAGCCAAGATGGGGGACTAGCTGAGTACGAGCAGTACTTC.

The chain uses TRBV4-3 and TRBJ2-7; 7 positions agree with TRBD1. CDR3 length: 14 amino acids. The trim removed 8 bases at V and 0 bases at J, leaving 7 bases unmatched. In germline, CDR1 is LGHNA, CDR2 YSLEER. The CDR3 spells CASAPAGGSYEQYF. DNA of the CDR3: TGCGCCAGCGCCCCGGCAGGGGGCTCCTACGAGCAGTACTTC.

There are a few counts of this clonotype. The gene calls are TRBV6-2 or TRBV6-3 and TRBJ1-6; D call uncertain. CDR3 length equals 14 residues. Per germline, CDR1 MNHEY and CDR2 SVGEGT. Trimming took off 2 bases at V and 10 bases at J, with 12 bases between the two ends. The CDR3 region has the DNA TGTGCCAGCAGTTACGTCTTGGGGAACTCACCCCTCCACTTT. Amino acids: CASSYVLGNSPLHF.

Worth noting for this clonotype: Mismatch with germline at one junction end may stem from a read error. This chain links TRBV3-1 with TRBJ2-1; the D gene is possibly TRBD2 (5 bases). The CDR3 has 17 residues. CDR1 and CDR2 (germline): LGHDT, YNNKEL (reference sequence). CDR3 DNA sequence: TGTGCCAGCAGCCAACTCGAGGGAACAGCCTACTACAATGAGAAGTTCTTC. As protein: CASSQLEGTAYYNEKFF.

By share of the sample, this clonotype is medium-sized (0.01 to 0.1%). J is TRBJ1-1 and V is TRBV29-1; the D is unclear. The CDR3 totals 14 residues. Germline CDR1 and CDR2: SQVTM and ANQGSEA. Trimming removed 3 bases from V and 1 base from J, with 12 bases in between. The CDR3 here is CSVEIGMENTEAFF. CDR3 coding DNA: TGCAGCGTTGAGATAGGGATGGAGAACACTGAAGCTTTCTTT. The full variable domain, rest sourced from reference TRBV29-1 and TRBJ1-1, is SAVISQKPSRDICQRGTSLTIQCQVDSQVTMMFWYRQQPGQSLTLIATANQGSEATYESGFVIDKFPISRPNLTFSTLTVSNMSPEDSSIYLCSVEIGMENTEAFFGQGTRLTVV.

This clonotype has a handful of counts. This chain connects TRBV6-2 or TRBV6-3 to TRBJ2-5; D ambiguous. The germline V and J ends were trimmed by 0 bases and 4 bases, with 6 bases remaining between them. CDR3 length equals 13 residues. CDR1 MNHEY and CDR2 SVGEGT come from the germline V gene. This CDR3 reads CASSYSKVETQYF. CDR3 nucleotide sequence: TGTGCCAGCAGTTACTCGAAGGTAGAGACCCAGTACTTC.

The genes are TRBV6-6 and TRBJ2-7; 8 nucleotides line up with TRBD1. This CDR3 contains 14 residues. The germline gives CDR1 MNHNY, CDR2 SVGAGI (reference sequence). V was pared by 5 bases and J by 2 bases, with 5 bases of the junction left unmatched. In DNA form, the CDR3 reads TGTGCCAGCAGTCGGGGACAGGAAACCTACGAGCAGTACTTC. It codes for CASSRGQETYEQYF.

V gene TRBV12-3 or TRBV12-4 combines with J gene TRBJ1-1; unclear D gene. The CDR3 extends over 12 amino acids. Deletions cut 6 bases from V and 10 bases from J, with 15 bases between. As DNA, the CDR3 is TGTGCCAGCAGCCAAGACCCGCTGCTAGCTTTCTTT. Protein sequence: CASSQDPLLAFF.

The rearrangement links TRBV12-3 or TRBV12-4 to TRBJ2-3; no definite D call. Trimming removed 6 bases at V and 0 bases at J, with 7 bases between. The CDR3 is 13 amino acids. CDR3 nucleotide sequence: TGTGCCAGCAGGCCTGGTAGCACAGATACGCAGTATTTT. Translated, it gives CASRPGSTDTQYF.